This TCR beta chain originates from a study of glioma-infiltrating T cells. The iRepertoire nested amplicon-rescue multiplex PCR amplified TCR alpha and beta CDR3s from RNA. TCRdb analysed the multiplex PCR reads with MiXCR anew, one entry per CDR3 protein. This table has about 410,000 distinct CDR3 sequences, 41% appearing once. Trimming removed 4 bases from V and 3 bases from J, with 9 bases in between. Germline V gives CDR1 MNHEY, CDR2 SVGEGT. CDR3 length equals 13 residues. This clonotype was counted only a few times. This rearrangement joins TRBV6-2 or TRBV6-3 to TRBJ1-2; D remains ambiguous. The source of this sequence is a human donor with low-grade glioma or glioblastoma, undergoing nonglioma brain surgery, or in good health (not recorded which). The sequencing input was glioma tissue, nonneoplastic brain tissue, or PBMCs (not recorded which). The CDR3 loop is CASSSHRDYGYTF. CDR3 coding DNA: TGTGCCAGCAGTTCCCACAGAGACTATGGCTACACCTTC.